The clone carrying this TCR beta chain came up a few times. Germline values: CDR1 MDHEN, CDR2 SYDVKM. The CDR3 sequence is 15 residues long. V lost 5 bases to trimming and J lost 7 bases; unmatched junction nucleotides: 11. In the original processing: The assay estimated nucleated cells by amplifying reference gene primers. The assay was immunoSEQ multiplex PCR, and TCRdb's table has in-frame clones only and misses some. V, J and clone size reflect that table, while D and trimming were determined from the DNA. The sample records about 270,000 clones, roughly nine tenths being singletons. These data originate in a study of blood T cell repertoires in COVID-19. Background on the study: Acute-phase and convalescent COVID-19 samples originated in the United States, Italy and Spain. Sources were T cells, B-cell-depleted T cells, or PBMCs; the material itself was cDNA or gDNA.

This sequence joins TRBV28 and TRBJ1-5; TRBD1 matches at 7 bases. Sequencing was done on a sample of peripheral blood. The clonotype was recovered from a man between 35 and 55 years old with active or convalescent COVID-19. CDR3 nucleotide sequence: TGTGCCAGCAGTAGGCCCCAGGGGGGAGACCAGCCCCAGCATTTT. This encodes CASSRPQGGDQPQHF. The full variable domain, completed using reference TRBV28 and TRBJ1-5, is DVKVTQSSRYLVKRTGEKVFLECVQDMDHENMFWYRQDPGLGLRLIYFSYDVKMKEKGDIPEGYSVSREKKERFSLILESASTNQTSMYLCASSRPQGGDQPQHFGDGTRLSIL.